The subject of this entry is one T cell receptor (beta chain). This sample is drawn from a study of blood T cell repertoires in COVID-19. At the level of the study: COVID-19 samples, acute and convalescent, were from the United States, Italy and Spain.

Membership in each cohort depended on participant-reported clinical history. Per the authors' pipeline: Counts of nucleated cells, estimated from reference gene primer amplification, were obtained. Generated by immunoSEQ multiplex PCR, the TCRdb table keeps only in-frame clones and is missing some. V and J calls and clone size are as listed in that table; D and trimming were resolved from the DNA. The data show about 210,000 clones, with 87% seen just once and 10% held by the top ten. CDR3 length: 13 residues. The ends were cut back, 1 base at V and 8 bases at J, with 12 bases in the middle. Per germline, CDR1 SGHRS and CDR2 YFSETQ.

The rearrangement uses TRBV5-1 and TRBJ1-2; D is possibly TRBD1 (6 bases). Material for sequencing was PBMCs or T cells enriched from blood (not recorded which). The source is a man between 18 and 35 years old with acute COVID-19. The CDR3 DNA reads TGCGCCAGCAGCTTGACAGGGTCTAGAGGCTACACCTTC. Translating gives CASSLTGSRGYTF.